This record covers a single T cell receptor beta chain. Authors' processing steps: Cell counts per sample came from amplifying reference gene primers. Some clones are missing from TCRdb's copy, which holds only in-frame ones; the method was immunoSEQ multiplex PCR. V and J calls plus clone size are reproduced from that table; the DNA served to infer D and trimming. The sample shows approximately 40,000 clones, around nine tenths of them seen only once. The sample originates from a study of blood T cell repertoires in COVID-19. Whole-study context: PBMCs, B-cell-depleted T cells, or T cells were the source of the cDNA or gDNA that made up the material.

V lost 4 bases, J lost 6 bases, and 11 bases lay in between. The CDR3 is 13 amino acids. The germline gives CDR1 MGHDK, CDR2 SYGVNS. This TCR came from a middle-aged man with COVID-19, enrolled during active disease. Sequencing was done on a sample of peripheral blood. This chain links TRBV25-1 with TRBJ2-3; TRBD2 might be the D (5 bases). The DNA of the CDR3 is TGTGCCAGCAGTGCGGACTCCACGGATACGCAGTATTTT. Translated: CASSADSTDTQYF.